The entry below describes one TCR beta chain. Alongside a J-beta primer mix, a sample-barcoded 5' primer served in a second PCR lasting 7 to 11 cycles. TCRdb re-analysed the 5' RACE reads in MiXCR, keeping a single row per CDR3 protein. This table has 800,000 to 950,000 distinct CDR3 sequences, about 27% appearing once. Germline values: CDR1 MDHEN, CDR2 SYDVKM. This CDR3 comprises 14 residues. Trimming took 4 bases from V and 12 from J; bases not matched to a gene: 14. The data were obtained in a study of blood T cells in healthy people across ages. This sample was shared with a second study, whose subject was T cells of mothers and their children.

This chain connects TRBV28 to TRBJ2-7; 8 bases match TRBD1. The source of this sequence is a woman aged 40 to 55 in good health. Material: blood. The CDR3 protein is CASSSTGTGSRGYF. DNA of the CDR3: TGTGCCAGCAGTTCCACCGGGACAGGCTCGAGGGGGTACTTC.